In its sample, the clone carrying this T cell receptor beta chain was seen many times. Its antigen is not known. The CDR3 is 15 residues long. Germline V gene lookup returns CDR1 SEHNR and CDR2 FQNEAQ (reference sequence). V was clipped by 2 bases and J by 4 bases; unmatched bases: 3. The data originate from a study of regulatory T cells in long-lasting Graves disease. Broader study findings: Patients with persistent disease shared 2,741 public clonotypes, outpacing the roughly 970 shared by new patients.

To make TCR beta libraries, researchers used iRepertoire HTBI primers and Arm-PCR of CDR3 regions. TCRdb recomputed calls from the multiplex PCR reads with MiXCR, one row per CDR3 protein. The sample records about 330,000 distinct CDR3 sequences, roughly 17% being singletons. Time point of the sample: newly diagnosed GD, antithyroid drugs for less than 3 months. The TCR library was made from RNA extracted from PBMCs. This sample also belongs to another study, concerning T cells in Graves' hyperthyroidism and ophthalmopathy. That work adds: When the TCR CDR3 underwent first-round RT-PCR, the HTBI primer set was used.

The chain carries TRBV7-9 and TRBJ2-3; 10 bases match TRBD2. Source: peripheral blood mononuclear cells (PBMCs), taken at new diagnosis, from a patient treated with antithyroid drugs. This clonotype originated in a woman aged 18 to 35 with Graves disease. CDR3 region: CASSLLAGVADTQYF. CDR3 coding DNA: TGTGCCAGCAGCTTACTAGCGGGAGTGGCAGATACGCAGTATTTT.